This T cell receptor (beta chain) was recovered during a study of neurological immune-mediated disorders. Study-level findings and limits: Phylogenetic grouping assigned the repertoires of 18 of 34 multiple sclerosis patients to a single cluster of related CDR3 sequences. This cluster may be a repertoire-level signature.

This clonotype has ten or more counts. No antigen is known for it. CD4+ or CD8+ T cells at a count of some 1 million served as input for the sorted libraries. 5'RACE with 10-nucleotide random UMIs generated the cDNA. TCRdb reprocessed the 5' RACE reads via MiXCR and lists one record per CDR3 protein. The data contain tens of thousands of distinct CDR3 sequences, approximately 3.6% of them singletons. Sequences were obtained from CD4+ T cells from blood. This TCR came from a woman aged 40 to 50 with multiple sclerosis.

This chain's CDR3 is CASSVGTFSTYEQYF. The CDR3 nucleotides are TGTGCCAGCAGCGTAGGGACTTTCTCTACCTACGAGCAGTACTTC. The chain is built from TRBV7-6 and TRBJ2-7, with D perhaps matching TRBD2 (6 bases). V was cut by 5 bases and J by 2 bases, with 16 bases left in between. The germline gives CDR1 SGHVS, CDR2 FNYEAQ. This CDR3 is 15 amino acids long. Full variable domain (missing parts from reference TRBV7-6 and TRBJ2-7): GAGVSQSPRYKVTKRGQDVALRCDPISGHVSLYWYRQALGQGPEFLTYFNYEAQQDKSGLPNDRFSAERPEGSISTLTIQRTEQRDSAMYRCASSVGTFSTYEQYFGPGTRLTVT.